What follows is one TCR beta chain and its context. The data belong to a study of technical replicates of blood from a few donors. Data came from immunoSEQ multiplex PCR; TCRdb stores just in-frame clones and leaves some out. In the table there are tens of thousands of clones, 92% of which are singletons. Germline CDR1 SGHAT, CDR2 FQNNGV. The CDR3 is made up of 13 amino acids. After removal of 3 bases from V and 6 bases from J, the junction contained 2 bases not matched to a gene. This chain joins TRBV11-2 and TRBJ1-1, with TRBD1 matching over 9 bases. The receptor was isolated from a human donor in good health. The sample consisted of T cells isolated from PBMCs. In DNA form, the CDR3 reads TGTGCCAGCAGCTTGACAGGGGGGTCTGAAGCTTTCTTT. Translation: CASSLTGGSEAFF.